This T cell receptor (beta chain) was obtained from a study of blood T cell repertoires in COVID-19. The assay was immunoSEQ multiplex PCR, and TCRdb's table has in-frame clones only and misses some. This sample has approximately 230,000 clones, with about nine tenths found just once. There are 13 residues in the CDR3. Germline V gene sequence: CDR1 SGHDN, CDR2 FVKESK. V dropped 4 bases and J dropped 9 bases, with 13 bases sitting between them. The chain is built from TRBV14 and TRBJ2-1, with D perhaps TRBD2 (7 bases). The TCR comes from a woman between 25 and 40 years old with acute COVID-19. The source material was PBMCs or T cells enriched from blood (not recorded which). The CDR3 DNA reads as TGTGCCAGCAGCCCCGGGGGGCACGCTGAGCAGTTCTTC. Protein product: CASSPGGHAEQFF.